The 26 T cell receptor beta chains in this list originate from one sample, sequenced in a study of somatic mutations in cytotoxic T cells in rheumatoid arthritis. Method: immunoSEQ multiplex PCR; TCRdb's copy keeps in-frame clones and lacks some. The sample contains about 11,000 clones, 70% to 80% of which appear only once. Sequenced: CD8+ T cells sorted from blood. These receptors all stem from a woman in her 40s in good health.

CDR3 amino acids: CSVFTDEQFF. The CDR3 DNA reads as TGCAGCGTCTTTACCGATGAGCAGTTCTTC. This rearrangement joins TRBV29-1 to TRBJ2-1; D is unresolved. V lost 6 bases and J 8 bases, leaving 8 bases between the germline ends. The CDR3 has 10 residues. CDR1 is SQVTM, CDR2 ANQGSEA, per germline.

The chain is built from TRBV4-2 and TRBJ1-1; D gene ambiguous. V was cut by 1 base and J by 3 bases, with 3 bases left in between. CDR3 size: 12 residues. Germline V gene data show CDR1 as LGHNA and CDR2 as YNFKEQ. As DNA, the CDR3 is TGTGCCAGCAGCCAAGGTTACACTGAAGCTTTCTTT. This translates into CASSQGYTEAFF.

This chain links TRBV14 with TRBJ1-2; 9 bases are shared with TRBD1. Germline V lookup: CDR1 SGHDN, CDR2 FVKESK. V lost 0 bases, J lost 4 bases, and 9 bases stayed unmatched. CDR3 length equals 17 residues. The CDR3 reads CASSQDLSGQGPYGYTF. CDR3 in DNA: TGTGCCAGCAGCCAAGATCTTTCCGGACAGGGGCCCTATGGCTACACCTTC.

V and J are TRBV28 and TRBJ1-2; 7 bases line up with TRBD1. J lost 5 bases, V lost 4 bases, and 13 bases had no gene match. Germline lookup yields CDR1 MDHEN and CDR2 SYDVKM. This CDR3 is built from 16 residues. CDR3 amino acids: CASSSPETGPLYGYTF. CDR3 nucleotides: TGTGCCAGCAGTTCCCCCGAGACAGGGCCCCTTTATGGCTACACCTTC.

This clone was found once. This same CDR3 is encoded by further DNA sequences in the sample. J is TRBJ1-1 and V is TRBV5-4; 11 bases agree with TRBD1. CDR3 length: 14 residues. J lost 4 bases, V lost 3 bases, and 2 bases had no gene match. Germline values: CDR1 SGHNT, CDR2 YYREEE (reference sequence). The CDR3 coding sequence is TGTGCCAGCAGCTGGGGGACAGGGGGCACTGAAGCTTTCTTT. The encoded protein is CASSWGTGGTEAFF. Drawing the rest from reference TRBV5-4 and TRBJ1-1, the complete variable domain is ETGVTQSPTHLIKTRGQQVTLRCSSQSGHNTVSWYQQALGQGPQFIFQYYREEENGRGNFPPRFSGLQFPNYSSELNVNALELDDSALYLCASSWGTGGTEAFFGQGTRLTVV.

The V and J genes are TRBV10-3 and TRBJ1-2; 9 bases fit TRBD1. Germline CDR1 ENHRY, CDR2 SYGVKD. The CDR3 totals 14 residues. With V trimmed by 3 bases and J by 5 bases, 4 bases remained unmatched. The CDR3 here is CAISDRTGEYGYTF. In DNA form, the CDR3 reads TGTGCCATCAGTGACCGGACAGGGGAATATGGCTACACCTTC.

For the CDR3, the DNA is TGTGCCAGCAGTGAGACTAGCGGGCTTAGCACAGATACGCAGTATTTT. This translates into CASSETSGLSTDTQYF. The genes are TRBV6-4 and TRBJ2-3, with TRBD2 matching over 10 bases. The CDR3 loop spans 16 amino acids. From germline, CDR1 is MRHNA and CDR2 SNTAGT. The ends lost 3 bases at V and 0 bases at J; junction bases unmatched: 3.

The chain links TRBV5-6 to TRBJ1-1; D is ambiguous. This CDR3 region has 12 residues. The germline V and J ends were trimmed by 3 bases and 7 bases, with 10 bases remaining between them. CDR1 and CDR2 from the germline V gene are SGHDT and YYEEEE. This chain's CDR3 is CASSSYLDEAFF. The CDR3 DNA is TGTGCCAGCAGCTCTTACTTGGATGAAGCTTTCTTT.

The sample holds one count of this clone. The chain joins TRBV9 to TRBJ1-1, with D perhaps matching TRBD1 (5 bases). The V gene lost 0 bases and the J gene lost 3 bases, with 9 bases spanning the gap. The CDR3 spans 14 residues. Germline CDR1 reads SGDLS; CDR2 reads YYNGEE. The CDR3 DNA reads TGTGCCAGCAGCGTAGGGGGGGGTTACACTGAAGCTTTCTTT. Translating gives CASSVGGGYTEAFF.

The chain couples TRBV19 to TRBJ2-1; TRBD1 is a possible D gene (6 bases). The germline V gene encodes CDR1 LNHDA and CDR2 SQIVND (reference sequence). The CDR3 runs to 14 residues. V was shortened by 6 bases and J by 6 bases, with 15 bases between the two germline ends. The CDR3 DNA follows: TGTGCCAGTAGCGGGACACTGGGGTCCAATGAGCAGTTCTTC. It yields the protein CASSGTLGSNEQFF.

The chain employs TRBV27 and TRBJ1-5; D unclear. The V end was cut by 2 bases, the J end by 0 bases, with 5 bases between. The CDR3 consists of 14 residues. CDR1 MNHEY and CDR2 SMNVEV come from the germline V gene (reference sequence). The CDR3 sequence is CASSLRGSNQPQHF. The CDR3 region has the DNA TGTGCCAGCAGTTTACGGGGTAGCAATCAGCCCCAGCATTTT.

The chain combines TRBV27 with TRBJ2-3; TRBD2 aligns across 9 bases. In germline, CDR1 is MNHEY, CDR2 SMNVEV (reference sequence). Trimming removed 5 bases from V and 2 bases from J; junction bases left unmatched: 17. The CDR3 length is 19 residues. CDR3 amino acids: CASSPGLAGLKINTDTQYF. CDR3 nucleotide sequence: TGTGCCAGCAGTCCCGGGCTAGCGGGACTCAAAATTAACACAGATACGCAGTATTTT.

This clone turned up a few times. The genes are TRBV9 and TRBJ1-1, with D possibly matching TRBD1 (5 bases). CDR1 is SGDLS, CDR2 YYNGEE, per germline. CDR3 length equals 13 residues. Trimming took off 0 bases at V and 3 bases at J, with 6 bases between the two ends. The CDR3 nucleotides read TGTGCCAGCAGCGTAGTGGGGGACACTGAAGCTTTCTTT. It codes for CASSVVGDTEAFF.

The chain couples TRBV2 to TRBJ2-5; perhaps D is TRBD1 or TRBD2 (5 bases each). The CDR3 totals 13 residues. Between the trimmed V and J ends, which lost 2 bases and 7 bases, there was a span of 11 bases. Germline assignment: CDR1 SNHLY and CDR2 FYNNEI. CDR3 nucleotide sequence: TGTGCCAGCAGTGAAAGGGGCAGCGGGACCCAGTACTTC. This codes for CASSERGSGTQYF.

This clone was observed a few times. The chain links TRBV5-1 to TRBJ1-1; the D gene is possibly TRBD1 (5 bases). CDR3 length: 14 amino acids. V shed 0 bases and J shed 3 bases, with 9 bases lying between them. Per the germline V gene, CDR1 is SGHRS and CDR2 is YFSETQ. CDR3 DNA: TGCGCCAGCAGCTTGGCCAGGGTACACACTGAAGCTTTCTTT. As protein: CASSLARVHTEAFF.

A few counts support this clone. The chain links TRBV28 to TRBJ1-1; tentatively, D is TRBD1 (6 bases). Germline CDR1 reads MDHEN; CDR2 reads SYDVKM. The CDR3 sequence is 17 residues long. The V end was cut by 5 bases, the J end by 2 bases, with 21 bases between. Here the CDR3 reads CASSPMGNRGPNTEAFF. In nucleotides, the CDR3 is TGTGCCAGCAGTCCCATGGGGAACCGGGGGCCAAACACTGAAGCTTTCTTT.

This chain joins TRBV6-1 and TRBJ2-7; weak D call: TRBD1 (5 bases). CDR3 length equals 13 residues. Trimming left V 5 bases short and J 3 bases short, with 11 bases between. Looked up from germline, CDR1 is MNHNS and CDR2 is SASEGT. The DNA for the CDR3 is TGTGCCAGCAGTCACAGGCAAGTCTACGAGCAGTACGTC. This translates into CASSHRQVYEQYV.

The V and J genes are TRBV5-4 and TRBJ1-2; D is unclear. Germline lookup yields CDR1 SGHNT and CDR2 YYREEE (reference sequence). The CDR3 consists of 14 residues. Between the trimmed V and J ends, which lost 0 bases and 3 bases, there was a span of 9 bases. The CDR3 here is CASSLDGTDYGYTF. In nucleotides, the CDR3 is TGTGCCAGCAGCTTGGATGGCACAGACTATGGCTACACCTTC. Complete variable domain (other parts from reference TRBV5-4 and TRBJ1-2): ETGVTQSPTHLIKTRGQQVTLRCSSQSGHNTVSWYQQALGQGPQFIFQYYREEENGRGNFPPRFSGLQFPNYSSELNVNALELDDSALYLCASSLDGTDYGYTFGSGTRLTVV.

This clone was counted a single time. This rearrangement joins TRBV15 to TRBJ1-4; no definite D call. The germline V and J ends were trimmed by 5 bases and 0 bases, with 19 bases remaining between them. The CDR3 loop spans 18 amino acids. Germline V gene lookup returns CDR1 LNHNV and CDR2 YYDKDF (reference sequence). The CDR3 sequence is CATSGPDFPRATNEKLFF. As DNA, the CDR3 is TGTGCCACCAGCGGACCGGACTTCCCAAGAGCAACTAATGAAAAACTGTTTTTT.

V usage is TRBV6-1 and J usage is TRBJ1-1, with 11 bases lining up with TRBD1. The ends lost 4 bases at V and 4 bases at J; junction bases unmatched: 2. The CDR3 sequence is 14 residues long. Germline CDR1 is MNHNS and CDR2 is SASEGT. The CDR3 sequence: CASSGTGGGTEAFF. The CDR3 DNA is TGTGCCAGCAGTGGGACAGGGGGCGGCACTGAAGCTTTCTTT.

This chain uses TRBV5-5 with TRBJ1-2; TRBD1 agrees at 7 bases. The germline gives CDR1 SGHKS, CDR2 YYEKEE (reference sequence). CDR3 length: 12 residues. The trim removed 6 bases at V and 8 bases at J, leaving 7 bases unmatched. CDR3 nucleotide sequence: TGTGCCAGCATCGACAGGGAGGACGGCTACACCTTC. Protein sequence: CASIDREDGYTF.

The chain couples TRBV5-8 to TRBJ1-5; TRBD1 agrees at 9 bases. V shed 2 bases and J 6 bases; nucleotides not matched to a gene: 9. This CDR3 contains 16 residues. The germline V gene has CDR1 SGHTS and CDR2 YDEGEE. CDR3 loop: CASSLQTGGGIQPQHF. In DNA form, the CDR3 reads TGTGCCAGCAGCTTACAGACAGGGGGAGGAATTCAGCCCCAGCATTTT.

This clone was detected once. The chain combines TRBV11-2 with TRBJ2-3; D ambiguous. This CDR3 comprises 13 residues. V shed 0 bases and J shed 3 bases, with 4 bases lying between them. Germline V lookup: CDR1 SGHAT, CDR2 FQNNGV. The CDR3, as DNA: TGTGCCAGCAGCTTAGACAGAACAGATACGCAGTATTTT. This gives the protein CASSLDRTDTQYF.

V gene TRBV11-2 combines with J gene TRBJ2-5, with D possibly being TRBD1 (6 bases). The length of the CDR3 is 13 residues. Deletions cut 3 bases from V and 5 bases from J, with 10 bases between. CDR1 SGHAT and CDR2 FQNNGV come from the germline V gene. DNA of the CDR3: TGTGCCAGCAGCTTCGTGGGGGCGGAGACCCAGTACTTC. It yields the protein CASSFVGAETQYF.

This chain joins TRBV29-1 and TRBJ1-1; perhaps TRBD1 as D (5 bases). CDR3 size: 12 residues. Trimming shortened V by 1 base and J by 4 bases, and 7 bases separated the two germline ends. The germline V gene has CDR1 SQVTM and CDR2 ANQGSEA. CDR3 loop: CSVEGGGTEAFF. As DNA, the CDR3 is TGCAGCGTTGAAGGGGGGGGCACTGAAGCTTTCTTT.

This clone has only a few counts. The chain uses TRBV5-6 and TRBJ1-2; TRBD1 might be the D (6 bases). Germline V gene lookup returns CDR1 SGHDT and CDR2 YYEEEE. Trimming shortened V by 3 bases and J by 0 bases, and 21 bases separated the two germline ends. This CDR3 is built from 18 residues. The CDR3 reads CASSSTQHGQFANYGYTF. CDR3 bases: TGTGCCAGCAGCTCTACACAGCACGGACAGTTTGCTAACTATGGCTACACCTTC.